This TCR beta chain was sequenced during a study of graft-versus-host responses after intestinal transplantation. Overall study: Multivisceral, liver-intestinal, or isolated intestinal transplants were given to recipients. Recipients across the board were started on anti-thymocyte globulin induction, then kept on tacrolimus and steroids for two to four years. Whole-study results and caveats: Detection of GvH clones occurred in recipient marrow, and some had their first appearance in ileum or blood.

The data were produced by immunoSEQ multiplex PCR, yet TCRdb's version contains in-frame clones alone and is incomplete. Here the sample spans 20,000 to 30,000 clones, roughly 83% being singletons. Per the germline V gene, CDR1 is SGHRS and CDR2 is YFSETQ. This CDR3 comprises 15 residues. Trimming cost V 3 bases and J 6 bases, with 18 bases left between them. As regards this clone: Antigen specificity is unknown.

This specimen was PBMCs, taken around 29 days after intestinal transplant. The chain uses TRBV5-1 and TRBJ2-5; the D gene is possibly TRBD1 (6 bases). This receptor was identified in a human patient who received an intestinal transplant, so some T cells may come from the graft donor. The CDR3 sequence is CASSSPGHFLQTQYF. In DNA, the CDR3 is TGCGCCAGCAGCTCTCCGGGACATTTCCTCCAGACCCAGTACTTC.